Here is one TCR beta chain with its context. These data originate in a study of blood T cell repertoires in COVID-19. Study background: Sites across the United States, Italy and Spain contributed samples from acute and convalescent COVID-19. The analysed material was cDNA or gDNA that came from T cells, B-cell-depleted T cells, or PBMCs.

The CDR3 totals 17 residues. V lost 3 bases and J 4 bases, leaving 20 bases between the germline ends. Germline V gene lookup returns CDR1 SGHTA and CDR2 FQGNSA. Per the original data handling: Estimated nucleated cell counts came from reference gene primer amplification. The data were produced by immunoSEQ multiplex PCR, yet TCRdb's version contains in-frame clones alone and is incomplete. V, J and clone size reflect that table, while D and trimming were determined from the DNA. The sample lists approximately 250,000 clones, 70% to 90% occurring once. The gene calls are TRBV7-2 and TRBJ2-3, with D maybe TRBD1 (6 bases). The sequence was collected from a man aged 60-69 years who had recovered from COVID-19. Material for sequencing was peripheral blood. CDR3 sequence (DNA): TGTGCCAGCAGCTTGACCCCACTACAGGGTAGGGCAGATACGCAGTATTTT. Its protein is CASSLTPLQGRADTQYF. Using reference TRBV7-2 and TRBJ2-3 for the parts outside the CDR3, the full variable domain is GAGVSQSPSNKVTEKGKDVELRCDPISGHTALYWYRQSLGQGLEFLIYFQGNSAPDKSGLPSDRFSAERTGGSVSTLTIQRTQQEDSAVYLCASSLTPLQGRADTQYFGPGTRLTVL.